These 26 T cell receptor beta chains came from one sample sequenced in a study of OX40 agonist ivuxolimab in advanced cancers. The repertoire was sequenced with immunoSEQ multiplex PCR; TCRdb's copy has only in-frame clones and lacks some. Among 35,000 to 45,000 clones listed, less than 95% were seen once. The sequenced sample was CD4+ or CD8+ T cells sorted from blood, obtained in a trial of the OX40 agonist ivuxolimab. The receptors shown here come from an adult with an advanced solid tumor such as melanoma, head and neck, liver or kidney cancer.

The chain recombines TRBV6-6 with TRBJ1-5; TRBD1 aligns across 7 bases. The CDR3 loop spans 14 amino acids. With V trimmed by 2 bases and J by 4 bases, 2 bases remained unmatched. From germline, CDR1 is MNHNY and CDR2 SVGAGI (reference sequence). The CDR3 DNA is TGTGCCAGCAGTTACCCGACAGGGAATCAGCCCCAGCATTTT. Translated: CASSYPTGNQPQHF.

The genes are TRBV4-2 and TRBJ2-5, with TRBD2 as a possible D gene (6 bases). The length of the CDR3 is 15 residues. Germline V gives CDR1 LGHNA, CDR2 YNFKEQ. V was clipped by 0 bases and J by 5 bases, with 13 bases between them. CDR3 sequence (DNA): TGTGCCAGCAGCCAAGATAGATCTGGAGGGGAGACCCAGTACTTC. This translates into CASSQDRSGGETQYF.

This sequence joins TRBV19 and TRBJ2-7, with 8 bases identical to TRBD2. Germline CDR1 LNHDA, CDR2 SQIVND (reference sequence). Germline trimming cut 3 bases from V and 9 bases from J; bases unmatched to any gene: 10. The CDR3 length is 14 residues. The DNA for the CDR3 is TGTGCCAGTAGTATCTTTCCGGGAGGGCCTACGCAGTACTTC. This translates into CASSIFPGGPTQYF.

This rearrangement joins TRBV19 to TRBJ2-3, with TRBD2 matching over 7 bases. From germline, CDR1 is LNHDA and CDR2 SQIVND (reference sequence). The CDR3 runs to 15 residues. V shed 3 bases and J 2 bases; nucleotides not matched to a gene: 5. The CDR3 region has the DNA TGTGCCAGTAGTATCGGGGCGGGAGCCACAGATACGCAGTATTTT. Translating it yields CASSIGAGATDTQYF.

The CDR3 coding sequence is TGCGCCAGCAGCCGAAGGACTCAAGAGACCCAGTACTTC. Amino acid sequence: CASSRRTQETQYF. The chain links TRBV5-1 to TRBJ2-5; TRBD2 is a possible D gene (5 bases). Trimming pared 4 bases from V and 2 bases from J, leaving 9 bases between. CDR1 is SGHRS and CDR2 is YFSETQ in the germline V gene. This CDR3 has 13 amino acids.

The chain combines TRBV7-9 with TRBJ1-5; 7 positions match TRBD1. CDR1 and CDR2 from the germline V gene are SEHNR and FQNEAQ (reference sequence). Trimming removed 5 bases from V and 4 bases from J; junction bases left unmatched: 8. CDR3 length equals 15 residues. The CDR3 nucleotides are TGTGCCAGCAGCCCTGGTACAGGGGAGAATCAGCCCCAGCATTTT. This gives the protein CASSPGTGENQPQHF. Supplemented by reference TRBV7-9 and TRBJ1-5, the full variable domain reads DTGVSQNPRHKITKRGQNVTFRCDPISEHNRLYWYRQTLGQGPEFLTYFQNEAQLEKSRLLSDRFSAERPKGSFSTLEIQRTEQGDSAMYLCASSPGTGENQPQHFGDGTRLSIL.

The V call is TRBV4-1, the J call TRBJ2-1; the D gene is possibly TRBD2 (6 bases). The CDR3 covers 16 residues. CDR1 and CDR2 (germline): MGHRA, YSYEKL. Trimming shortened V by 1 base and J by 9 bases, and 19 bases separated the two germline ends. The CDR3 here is CASSQGFGSSDREQFF. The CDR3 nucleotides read TGCGCCAGCAGCCAAGGATTCGGGAGTAGTGATCGTGAGCAGTTCTTC.

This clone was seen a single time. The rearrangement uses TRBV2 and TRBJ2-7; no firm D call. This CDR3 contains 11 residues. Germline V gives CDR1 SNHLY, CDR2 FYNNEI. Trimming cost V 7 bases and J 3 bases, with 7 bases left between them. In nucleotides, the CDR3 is TGTGCCAGCATATTAAGCTACGAGCAGTACTTC. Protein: CASILSYEQYF.

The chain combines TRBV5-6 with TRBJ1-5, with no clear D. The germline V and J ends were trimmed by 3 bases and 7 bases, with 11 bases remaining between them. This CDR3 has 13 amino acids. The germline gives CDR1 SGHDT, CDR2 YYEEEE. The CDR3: CASSSEVGQPQHF. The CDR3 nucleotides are TGTGCCAGCAGCTCCGAGGTTGGGCAGCCCCAGCATTTT. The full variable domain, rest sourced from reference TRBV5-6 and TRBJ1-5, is DAGVTQSPTHLIKTRGQQVTLRCSPKSGHDTVSWYQQALGQGPQFIFQYYEEEERQRGNFPDRFSGHQFPNYSSELNVNALLLGDSALYLCASSSEVGQPQHFGDGTRLSIL.

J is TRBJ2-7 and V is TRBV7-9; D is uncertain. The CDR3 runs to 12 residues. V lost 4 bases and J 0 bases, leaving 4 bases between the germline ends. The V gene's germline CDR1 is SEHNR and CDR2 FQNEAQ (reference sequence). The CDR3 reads CASSSYSYEQYF. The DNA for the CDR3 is TGTGCCAGCAGCTCCTACTCCTACGAGCAGTACTTC.

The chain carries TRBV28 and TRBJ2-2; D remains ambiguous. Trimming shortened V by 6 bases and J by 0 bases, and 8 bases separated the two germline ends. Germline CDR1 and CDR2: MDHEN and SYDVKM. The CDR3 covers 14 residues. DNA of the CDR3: TGTGCCAGCAGACCTTGGGCGAACACCGGGGAGCTGTTTTTT. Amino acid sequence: CASRPWANTGELFF.

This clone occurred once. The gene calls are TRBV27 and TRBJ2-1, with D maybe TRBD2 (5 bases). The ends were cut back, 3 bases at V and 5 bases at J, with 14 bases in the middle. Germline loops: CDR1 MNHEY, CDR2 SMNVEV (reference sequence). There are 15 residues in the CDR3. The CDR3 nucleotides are TGTGCCAGCAGTTTGGTACTAGGGCCTAACAATGAGCAGTTCTTC. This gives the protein CASSLVLGPNNEQFF.

CDR3 region: CASSLGQTYNEQFF. DNA of the CDR3: TGTGCCAGCAGCCTCGGACAGACCTACAATGAGCAGTTCTTC. The V and J genes are TRBV6-1 and TRBJ2-1, with TRBD1 as a possible D gene (6 bases). This CDR3 has 14 amino acids. Germline loops: CDR1 MNHNS, CDR2 SASEGT. The V end lost 6 bases, the J end lost 2 bases, and 11 bases lay between the germline ends.

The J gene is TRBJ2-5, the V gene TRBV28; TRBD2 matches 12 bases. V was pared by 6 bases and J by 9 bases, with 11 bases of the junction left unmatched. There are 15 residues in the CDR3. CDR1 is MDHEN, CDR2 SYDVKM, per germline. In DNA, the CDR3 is TGTGCCAGCAGGAGGACTAGCGGGACTCCCGAGGCCCAGTACTTC. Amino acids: CASRRTSGTPEAQYF.

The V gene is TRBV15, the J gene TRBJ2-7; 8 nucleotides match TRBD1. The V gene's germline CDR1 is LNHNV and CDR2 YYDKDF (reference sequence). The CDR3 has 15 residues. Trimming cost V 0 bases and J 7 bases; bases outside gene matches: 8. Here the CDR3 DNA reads TGTGCCACCAGCAGAGAGACGACAGGGGATAGGGAGCAGTACTTC. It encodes CATSRETTGDREQYF.

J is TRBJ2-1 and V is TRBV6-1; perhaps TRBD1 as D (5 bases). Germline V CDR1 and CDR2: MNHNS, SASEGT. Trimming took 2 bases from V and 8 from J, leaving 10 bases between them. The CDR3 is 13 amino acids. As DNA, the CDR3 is TGTGCCAGCAGTGAACAGGGCAGGGATGAGCAGTTCTTC. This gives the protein CASSEQGRDEQFF.

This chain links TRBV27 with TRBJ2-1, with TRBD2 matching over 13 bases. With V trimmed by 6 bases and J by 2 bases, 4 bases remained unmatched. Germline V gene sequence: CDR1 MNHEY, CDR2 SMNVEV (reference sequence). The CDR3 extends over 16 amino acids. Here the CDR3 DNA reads TGTGCCAGCAGAGGACTAGCGGGAGTCCCCTACAATGAGCAGTTCTTC. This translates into CASRGLAGVPYNEQFF.

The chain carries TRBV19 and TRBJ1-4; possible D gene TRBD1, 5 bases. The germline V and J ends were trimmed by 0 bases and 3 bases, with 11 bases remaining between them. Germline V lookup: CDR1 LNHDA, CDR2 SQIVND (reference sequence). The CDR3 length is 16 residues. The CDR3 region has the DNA TGTGCCAGTAGTATAGACGCCGACAGACCTAATGAAAAACTGTTTTTT. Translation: CASSIDADRPNEKLFF.

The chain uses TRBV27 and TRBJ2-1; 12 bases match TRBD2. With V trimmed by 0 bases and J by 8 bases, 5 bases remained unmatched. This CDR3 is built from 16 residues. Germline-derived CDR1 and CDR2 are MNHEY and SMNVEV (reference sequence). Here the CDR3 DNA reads TGTGCCAGCAGTTTATCACCTAGCGGGAGGGGGGATGAGCAGTTCTTC. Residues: CASSLSPSGRGDEQFF.

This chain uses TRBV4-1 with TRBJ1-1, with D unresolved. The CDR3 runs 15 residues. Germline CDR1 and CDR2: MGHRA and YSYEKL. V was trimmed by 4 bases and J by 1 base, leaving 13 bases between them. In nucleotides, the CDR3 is TGCGCCAGCAGCCTTACCGGCTCGGAGAACACTGAAGCTTTCTTT. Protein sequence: CASSLTGSENTEAFF.

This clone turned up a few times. CDR3 region: CASSQGAWTRVDEQYF. DNA of the CDR3: TGCGCCAGCAGCCAAGGGGCATGGACTAGGGTTGACGAGCAGTACTTC. The chain joins TRBV4-3 to TRBJ2-7, with TRBD2 matching over 7 bases. V shed 1 base, J shed 5 bases, and the junction held 11 bases outside the gene matches. The CDR3 contains 16 residues. Germline V lookup: CDR1 LGHNA, CDR2 YSLEER.

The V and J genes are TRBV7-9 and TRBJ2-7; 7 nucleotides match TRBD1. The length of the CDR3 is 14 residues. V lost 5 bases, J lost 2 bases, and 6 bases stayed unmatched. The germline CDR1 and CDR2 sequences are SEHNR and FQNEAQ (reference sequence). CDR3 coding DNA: TGTGCCAGCAGCCCCCGGGACAGTACCTACGAGCAGTACTTC. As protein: CASSPRDSTYEQYF.

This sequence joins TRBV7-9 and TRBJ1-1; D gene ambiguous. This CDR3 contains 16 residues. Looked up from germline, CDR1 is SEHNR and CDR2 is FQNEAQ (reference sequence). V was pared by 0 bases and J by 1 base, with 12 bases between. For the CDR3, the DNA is TGTGCCAGCAGCTTAGCGGCTGGCGGGGAGAACACTGAAGCTTTCTTT. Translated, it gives CASSLAAGGENTEAFF.

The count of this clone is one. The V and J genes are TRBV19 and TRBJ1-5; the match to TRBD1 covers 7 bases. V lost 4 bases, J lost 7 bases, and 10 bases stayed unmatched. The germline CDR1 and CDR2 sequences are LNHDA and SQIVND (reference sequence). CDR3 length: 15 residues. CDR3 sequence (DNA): TGTGCCAGTAGTACCTCGACAGGGTTACCACAGCCCCAGCATTTT. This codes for CASSTSTGLPQPQHF.

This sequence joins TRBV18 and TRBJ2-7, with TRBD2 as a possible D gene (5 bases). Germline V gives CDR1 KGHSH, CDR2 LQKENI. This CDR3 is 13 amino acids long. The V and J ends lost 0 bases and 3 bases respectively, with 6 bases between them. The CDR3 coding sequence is TGTGCCAGCTCACCACCCGGGGACTACGAGCAGTACTTC. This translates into CASSPPGDYEQYF.

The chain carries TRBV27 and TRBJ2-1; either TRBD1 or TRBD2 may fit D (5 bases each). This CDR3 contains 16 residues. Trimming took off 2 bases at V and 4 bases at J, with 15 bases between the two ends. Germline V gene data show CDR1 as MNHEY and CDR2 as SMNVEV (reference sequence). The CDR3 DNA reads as TGTGCCAGCAGTTTAGGGGGTACACTAGATTACAATGAGCAGTTCTTC. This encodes CASSLGGTLDYNEQFF.